The 30 T cell receptor beta chains below all came from one sample that was sequenced in a study of blood T cell repertoires in COVID-19. Assay: immunoSEQ multiplex PCR; the TCRdb copy retains only in-frame clones and omits some. Of under 130,000 clones in the sample, around 86% were seen once. The sequencing sample was made of peripheral blood. These receptors originate from a middle-aged man with acute or convalescent COVID-19.

This clone showed up just once. V usage is TRBV18 and J usage is TRBJ2-3; D not resolved. CDR1 is KGHSH, CDR2 LQKENI, per germline. Trimming removed 3 bases from V and 0 bases from J, with 16 bases in between. This CDR3 has 17 residues. The CDR3 region is CASSPRERRTSTDTQYF. The CDR3 DNA reads TGTGCCAGCTCACCCCGAGAGCGCCGAACTAGCACAGATACGCAGTATTTT.

The count of this clone is one. CDR3 in amino acids: CASTGDRSEKLFF. As DNA, the CDR3 is TGTGCCAGCACCGGGGATCGGAGTGAAAAACTGTTTTTT. The chain uses TRBV2 and TRBJ1-4; D ambiguous. The CDR3 is 13 residues long. The germline V gene has CDR1 SNHLY and CDR2 FYNNEI. The germline V and J ends were trimmed by 7 bases and 7 bases, with 13 bases remaining between them.

The CDR3 nucleotides read TGTGCCAGCAGCCCAGCCCGGGACAGGGTCCAGCCCCAGCATTTT. Translation: CASSPARDRVQPQHF. The chain is built from TRBV28 and TRBJ1-5, with 9 bases lining up with TRBD1. Germline CDR1 and CDR2: MDHEN and SYDVKM. The CDR3 is made up of 15 amino acids. Trimming at V came to 6 bases and at J to 7 bases, leaving 10 bases not matched to a gene.

The rearrangement links TRBV25-1 to TRBJ2-5, with 9 positions matching TRBD2. V was clipped by 1 base and J by 6 bases; unmatched bases: 6. The CDR3 spans 15 residues. From germline, CDR1 is MGHDK and CDR2 SYGVNS. CDR3 in amino acids: CASSESGREGQTQYF. The CDR3 DNA is TGTGCCAGCAGTGAATCAGGGCGGGAGGGCCAGACCCAGTACTTC.

The J gene is TRBJ1-5, the V gene TRBV7-9; TRBD1 might be the D (5 bases). V lost 1 base and J lost 7, with 8 bases in between. The germline gives CDR1 SEHNR, CDR2 FQNEAQ (reference sequence). This CDR3 is built from 13 residues. The CDR3 spells CASSLGGVQPQHF. The DNA for the CDR3 is TGTGCCAGCAGCTTAGGGGGCGTACAGCCCCAGCATTTT.

This clone was counted once. This chain uses TRBV5-4 with TRBJ2-5; 8 bases agree with TRBD1. V lost 3 bases, J lost 4 bases, and 5 bases stayed unmatched. Germline V CDR1 and CDR2: SGHNT, YYREEE (reference sequence). The CDR3 sequence is 14 residues long. The CDR3 DNA reads TGTGCCAGCAGCTCGGACAGGGAAGGAGAGACCCAGTACTTC. It codes for CASSSDREGETQYF.

The V gene is TRBV19, the J gene TRBJ1-6, with TRBD1 matching over 10 bases. Germline V gives CDR1 LNHDA, CDR2 SQIVND (reference sequence). The CDR3 has 15 residues. The V gene end was trimmed by 5 bases and the J gene end by 10 bases; junction bases not matched to a gene: 8. CDR3 bases: TGTGCCAGTAGTGGCTTAGGACAGGGGGTCTCACCCCTCCACTTT. This gives the protein CASSGLGQGVSPLHF. Variable domain in full (rest from reference TRBV19 and TRBJ1-6): DGGITQSPKYLFRKEGQNVTLSCEQNLNHDAMYWYRQDPGQGLRLIYYSQIVNDFQKGDIAEGYSVSREKKESFPLTVTSAQKNPTAFYLCASSGLGQGVSPLHFGNGTRLTVT.

This chain uses TRBV24-1 with TRBJ2-1, with 7 bases aligning to TRBD1. J lost 5 bases, V lost 6 bases, and 3 bases had no gene match. Germline values: CDR1 KGHDR, CDR2 SFDVKD. CDR3 length: 13 amino acids. The CDR3 region has the DNA TGTGCCACCAGTCGGGACAGACACAATGAGCAGTTCTTC. This encodes CATSRDRHNEQFF.

V is TRBV30 and J is TRBJ2-5; 9 bases are a match to TRBD2. Losses at the gene ends were 2 bases for V and 7 bases for J; bases not matched to a gene: 11. The germline V gene has CDR1 GTSNPN and CDR2 SVGIG (reference sequence). The CDR3 is 15 residues long. The CDR3 DNA reads as TGTGCCTGGAGTTACCTAGCGGGACCAAGGGGGACCCAGTACTTC. Its protein product is CAWSYLAGPRGTQYF.

The chain carries TRBV27 and TRBJ2-1; 7 bases align to TRBD2. V gave up 6 bases and J gave up 7 bases; unmatched junction bases: 3. This CDR3 has 12 amino acids. Per the germline V gene, CDR1 is MNHEY and CDR2 is SMNVEV (reference sequence). The CDR3 DNA sequence: TGTGCCAGCAGCCGGGGGGAGAATGAGCAGTTCTTC. This encodes CASSRGENEQFF.

This chain connects TRBV3-1 (or the pseudogene TRBV3-2) to TRBJ1-2; the D gene is possibly TRBD1 (6 bases). This CDR3 is built from 11 residues. Germline CDR1 and CDR2: LGHDT and YNNKEL (reference sequence). Trimming pared 3 bases from V and 13 bases from J, leaving 12 bases between. The CDR3 loop is CASSQRGRPTF. The CDR3 nucleotides read TGTGCCAGCAGCCAGCGGGGGCGGCCCACCTTC.

The genes are TRBV18 and TRBJ1-4, with 7 nucleotides matching TRBD1. The V and J ends lost 3 bases and 1 base, in that order; junction bases with no gene match: 5. From germline, CDR1 is KGHSH and CDR2 LQKENI. CDR3 length: 16 residues. This chain's CDR3 is CASSPSAGGTNEKLFF. In DNA form, the CDR3 reads TGTGCCAGCTCACCGTCGGCAGGGGGAACTAATGAAAAACTGTTTTTT.

The gene calls are TRBV6-5 and TRBJ1-1, with D tentatively TRBD1 (5 bases). Trimming cost V 8 bases and J 1 base, with 11 bases left between them. Germline lookup yields CDR1 MNHEY and CDR2 SVGAGI. This CDR3 is built from 13 residues. CDR3 amino acids: CASAQDANTEAFF. In nucleotides, the CDR3 is TGTGCCAGCGCACAGGACGCGAACACTGAAGCTTTCTTT.

The chain uses TRBV5-1 and TRBJ1-1; D is uncertain. The CDR3 runs to 13 residues. Germline V lookup: CDR1 SGHRS, CDR2 YFSETQ. V was trimmed by 1 base and J by 2 bases, leaving 6 bases between them. CDR3 nucleotide sequence: TGCGCCAGCAGCTTGCAGGCAAACACTGAAGCTTTCTTT. Its protein is CASSLQANTEAFF.

J is TRBJ2-3 and V is TRBV3-1 (or the pseudogene TRBV3-2); 8 nucleotides match TRBD2. Germline CDR1 and CDR2: LGHDT and YNNKEL (reference sequence). The J segment lost 10 bases and the V segment lost 3 bases, leaving 0 bases of the junction unmatched. CDR3 length equals 11 residues. The CDR3 loop is CASSQREAQYF. In DNA form, the CDR3 reads TGTGCCAGCAGCCAGCGGGAGGCGCAGTATTTT.

J is TRBJ1-2 and V is TRBV15; D unresolved. V lost 0 bases and J 5 bases, leaving 16 bases between the germline ends. Germline values: CDR1 LNHNV, CDR2 YYDKDF (reference sequence). This CDR3 has 16 residues. This CDR3 reads CATSRDLKDRRYGYTF. CDR3 bases: TGTGCCACCAGCAGAGATTTGAAGGATCGGCGGTATGGCTACACCTTC.

The rearrangement joins TRBV5-3 to TRBJ1-1; D might be TRBD1 (5 bases). TRBV5-3 has ORF status, its function being uncertain. V lost 2 bases, J lost 1 base, and 9 bases lay in between. The CDR3 consists of 14 residues. CDR3 sequence: CARSFKGWNTEAFF. The CDR3 DNA reads TGTGCCAGAAGCTTCAAGGGGTGGAACACTGAAGCTTTCTTT.

The rearrangement joins TRBV10-3 to TRBJ2-6, with TRBD1 matching 9 bases. There are 15 residues in the CDR3. V trimming: 11 bases; J trimming: 0 bases; junction bases outside the gene matches: 5. Germline lookup yields CDR1 ENHRY and CDR2 SYGVKD. The CDR3 region is CAHGQGPSGANVLTF. The CDR3 bases are TGTGCCCACGGACAGGGGCCCTCTGGGGCCAACGTCCTGACTTTC.

This clone showed up just once. The rearrangement uses TRBV27 and TRBJ1-5; TRBD1 might be the D (6 bases). V lost 0 bases, J lost 0 bases, and 15 bases lay in between. The CDR3 covers 18 residues. CDR1 and CDR2 (germline): MNHEY, SMNVEV (reference sequence). CDR3 in amino acids: CASSLSMGRGPSNQPQHF. DNA of the CDR3: TGTGCCAGCAGTTTATCGATGGGCAGGGGCCCTAGCAATCAGCCCCAGCATTTT.

The CDR3 reads CASSIGTVGIETQYF. As DNA, the CDR3 is TGTGCCAGTAGTATAGGCACAGTCGGTATCGAGACCCAGTACTTC. The V and J genes are TRBV19 and TRBJ2-5; D is uncertain. Germline V gene sequence: CDR1 LNHDA, CDR2 SQIVND (reference sequence). V was pared by 1 base and J by 5 bases, with 14 bases between. The CDR3 extends over 15 amino acids.

With respect to this clone: The same CDR3 is also encoded by other DNA sequences in this sample. The rearrangement uses TRBV9 and TRBJ2-3; 7 positions match TRBD1. J was trimmed by 3 bases and V by 4 bases; bases with no gene match: 5. There are 14 residues in the CDR3. CDR1 and CDR2 (germline): SGDLS, YYNGEE. The DNA for the CDR3 is TGTGCCAGCAGCCCAGGGGGTGGTACAGATACGCAGTATTTT. Translation gives CASSPGGGTDTQYF.

V usage is TRBV19 and J usage is TRBJ2-1, with TRBD1 identical over 9 bases. The CDR3 sequence is 14 residues long. Germline loops: CDR1 LNHDA, CDR2 SQIVND (reference sequence). Unmatched junction bases numbered 8, after V lost 8 bases and J lost 6 bases. The CDR3 spells CASQPGQGFNEQFF. The CDR3 DNA reads TGTGCCAGTCAACCGGGACAGGGTTTCAATGAGCAGTTCTTC.

The chain carries TRBV10-1 and TRBJ2-7, with 7 nucleotides matching TRBD2. This CDR3 spans 22 amino acids. Germline CDR1 reads WNHNN; CDR2 reads SYGVQD (reference sequence). V shed 3 bases and J 0 bases; nucleotides not matched to a gene: 26. The CDR3 region has the DNA TGCGCCAGCAGTGATTTAAAAATCTACCCCAGCTCGGGGGGAAGGATCTCCTACGAGCAGTACTTC. Translated, it gives CASSDLKIYPSSGGRISYEQYF.

The J gene is TRBJ1-4, the V gene TRBV25-1, with D hard to call. Germline loops: CDR1 MGHDK, CDR2 SYGVNS. CDR3 length: 13 amino acids. V was pared by 8 bases and J by 5 bases, with 12 bases between. In DNA, the CDR3 is TGTGCCAGCGAACACGGGGAGAATGAAAAACTGTTTTTT. Protein product: CASEHGENEKLFF.

This clone appeared a few times. The chain combines TRBV3-1 (or the pseudogene TRBV3-2) with TRBJ2-2; 14 positions agree with TRBD2. Germline CDR1 LGHDT, CDR2 YNNKEL (reference sequence). CDR3 size: 18 residues. V shed 3 bases and J 5 bases; nucleotides not matched to a gene: 8. The CDR3 DNA sequence: TGTGCCAGCAGCCATAGACCGGGACTAGCGGGAGCTACCGGGGAGCTGTTTTTT. It is translated as CASSHRPGLAGATGELFF.

V and J are TRBV14 and TRBJ1-2; possible D gene TRBD1, 6 bases. Trimming removed 4 bases from V and 2 bases from J, with 14 bases in between. The CDR3 has 15 residues. Germline-derived CDR1 and CDR2 are SGHDN and FVKESK. This CDR3 is CASSLSSQGNYGYTF. CDR3 bases: TGTGCCAGCAGCCTTTCGTCACAGGGAAACTATGGCTACACCTTC.

The chain couples TRBV7-6 to TRBJ2-7; 10 bases agree with TRBD1. Germline V CDR1 and CDR2: SGHVS, FNYEAQ. The CDR3 consists of 13 residues. J gave up 10 bases and V 6 bases, and 9 bases lay outside the gene matches. Here the CDR3 reads CASSSGTGDKQYF. The DNA for the CDR3 is TGTGCCAGCAGTTCTGGGACAGGGGACAAACAGTACTTC.

V is TRBV7-2 and J is TRBJ1-1; D ambiguous. The CDR3 sequence is 13 residues long. Trimming pared 5 bases from V and 1 base from J, leaving 8 bases between. Germline V gene sequence: CDR1 SGHTA, CDR2 FQGNSA. CDR3 region: CASSTVRNTEAFF. The CDR3 DNA is TGTGCCAGCAGCACGGTTAGGAACACTGAAGCTTTCTTT.

The J gene is TRBJ1-4, the V gene TRBV19; the D gene is possibly TRBD1 (6 bases). V lost 9 bases, J lost 0 bases, and 20 bases lay in between. CDR3 size: 17 residues. Germline values: CDR1 LNHDA, CDR2 SQIVND (reference sequence). The CDR3 spells CASNRDITLATNEKLFF. Written as DNA, the CDR3 is TGTGCCAGCAACCGGGACATTACCCTTGCAACTAATGAAAAACTGTTTTTT.

V gene TRBV7-3 combines with J gene TRBJ2-3; 7 nucleotides align to TRBD1. This CDR3 has 14 amino acids. CDR1 is SGHTA and CDR2 is FQGTGA in the germline V gene. Trimming cost V 5 bases and J 3 bases; bases outside gene matches: 5. The CDR3 nucleotides read TGTGCCAGCAGCGGGGGACAGCCTACAGATACGCAGTATTTT. Protein: CASSGGQPTDTQYF. The variable domain in full, completed from reference TRBV7-3 and TRBJ2-3, reads GAGVSQTPSNKVTEKGKYVELRCDPISGHTALYWYRQSLGQGPEFLIYFQGTGAADDSGLPNDRFFAVRPEGSVSTLKIQRTERGDSAVYLCASSGGQPTDTQYFGPGTRLTVL.